What follows are 28 T cell receptor beta chains derived from one specimen sequenced in a study of T-cell reconstitution after alpha-beta-depleted transplantation in children. Preparation of the TCRbeta library involved a method that used unique molecular identifiers. TCRdb analysed the PCR reads with MiXCR anew, one entry per CDR3 protein. The table shows about 830,000 distinct CDR3 sequences, with roughly 15% occurring only once. The sample was PBMCs, mostly from graft donor cells, taken 360 days after TCRalphabeta/CD19-depleted stem cell transplant. These receptor sequences come from a male patient aged 10-17 years who had a stem cell transplant for acute lymphoblastic leukemia, so the T cells may come from the graft donor.

The chain is built from TRBV20-1 and TRBJ2-3, with 14 positions matching TRBD2. Germline loops: CDR1 DFQATT, CDR2 SNEGSKA (reference sequence). There are 18 residues in the CDR3. The trim removed 4 bases at V and 6 bases at J, leaving 15 bases unmatched. The CDR3 nucleotides are TGCAGTGCTATAGGCCCGGGACTAGCGGGAGTCTCTCACGATACGCAGTATTTT. Protein product: CSAIGPGLAGVSHDTQYF.

The table lists this clonotype with a few counts. CDR3 sequence: CASSVGIADGYTF. The CDR3 nucleotides are TGTGCCAGCAGCGTAGGGATCGCTGATGGCTACACCTTC. The rearrangement joins TRBV9 to TRBJ1-2, with unresolved D. From germline, CDR1 is SGDLS and CDR2 YYNGEE. Deletions cut 0 bases from V and 6 bases from J, with 9 bases between. The CDR3 length is 13 residues.

This clonotype was counted only a few times. The chain recombines TRBV3-1 with TRBJ2-7; perhaps TRBD2 as D (5 bases). In germline, CDR1 is LGHDT, CDR2 YNNKEL (reference sequence). V lost 4 bases and J lost 7, with 17 bases in between. The CDR3 spans 14 residues. Here the CDR3 DNA reads TGTGCCAGCAGCCCGTTGGACCGGACGGGGGAGCAGTACTTC. Its protein is CASSPLDRTGEQYF.

For the CDR3, the DNA is TGCAGCGGGTTGCTGGGACTAGTTGGTACGCAGTATTTT. This sequence encodes CSGLLGLVGTQYF. The V and J genes are TRBV29-1 and TRBJ2-3; the match to TRBD2 covers 8 bases. Germline lookup yields CDR1 SQVTM and CDR2 ANQGSEA. The ends lost 7 bases at V and 8 bases at J; junction bases unmatched: 11. The CDR3 consists of 13 residues.

This clonotype has only a few counts. The V call is TRBV27, the J call TRBJ2-2; the D gene is possibly TRBD2 (6 bases). Trimming removed 3 bases at V and 4 bases at J, with 15 bases between. From germline, CDR1 is MNHEY and CDR2 SMNVEV (reference sequence). CDR3 length: 16 residues. CDR3 sequence (DNA): TGTGCCAGCAGTTTGCTGGAGGGCCAAATCACCGGGGAGCTGTTTTTT. Residues: CASSLLEGQITGELFF.

The chain has TRBV29-1 and TRBJ1-4, with a weak D call TRBD1 (5 bases). V lost 4 bases and J lost 8, with 11 bases in between. The CDR3 sequence is 12 residues long. Germline values: CDR1 SQVTM, CDR2 ANQGSEA. The DNA of the CDR3 is TGCAGCGTTGGGTTCAGGACAGAAAAACTGTTTTTT. It codes for CSVGFRTEKLFF.

This rearrangement joins TRBV9 to TRBJ2-3; 7 bases are shared with TRBD2. Germline CDR1 and CDR2: SGDLS and YYNGEE. CDR3 size: 15 residues. V was clipped by 2 bases and J by 2 bases; unmatched bases: 5. The CDR3 protein is CASSVGGRVTDTQYF. The CDR3 DNA reads as TGTGCCAGCAGCGTGGGGGGGAGGGTCACAGATACGCAGTATTTT.

This clonotype was counted a single time. The CDR3 region is CASSPVTQGVSKNIQYF. Here the CDR3 DNA reads TGCGCCAGCAGTCCCGTCACACAGGGTGTAAGCAAAAACATTCAGTACTTC. The rearrangement joins TRBV23-1 to TRBJ2-4, with TRBD1 as a possible D gene (6 bases). TRBV23-1 is classed as an ORF, of uncertain function. The CDR3 has 17 amino acids. With 4 bases removed from V and 3 bases from J, the gap between germline ends came to 19 bases.

The chain has TRBV12-3 or TRBV12-4 and TRBJ2-7, with D uncertain. CDR3 length equals 14 residues. The germline V and J ends were trimmed by 3 bases and 2 bases, with 11 bases remaining between them. The CDR3 DNA follows: TGTGCCAGCAGTTTCGGCAACACGCCCTACGAGCAGTACTTC. It translates to CASSFGNTPYEQYF.

This chain joins TRBV3-1 and TRBJ2-5; D call uncertain. CDR3 length: 14 amino acids. The germline V and J ends were trimmed by 1 base and 4 bases, with 10 bases remaining between them. CDR1 is LGHDT, CDR2 YNNKEL, per germline (reference sequence). CDR3 nucleotides: TGTGCCAGCAGCCAAGGGGAACGGCGAGAGACCCAGTACTTC. It encodes CASSQGERRETQYF.

This clonotype was seen a few times. The V and J genes are TRBV27 and TRBJ2-6, with a weak D call TRBD1 (6 bases). Germline assignment: CDR1 MNHEY and CDR2 SMNVEV (reference sequence). The CDR3 runs to 17 residues. The V end lost 5 bases, the J end lost 0 bases, and 14 bases lay between the germline ends. Written as DNA, the CDR3 is TGTGCCAGCAGTCCGCGACAGGTGATCTCTGGGGCCAACGTCCTGACTTTC. Amino acids: CASSPRQVISGANVLTF.

The chain is built from TRBV7-2 and TRBJ2-6; no clear D. The CDR3 covers 14 residues. The germline gives CDR1 SGHTA, CDR2 FQGNSA. Trimming removed 5 bases at V and 10 bases at J, with 15 bases between. The CDR3 sequence: CASSRVGSLNVLTF. The CDR3 nucleotides read TGTGCCAGCAGCCGCGTCGGGTCATTAAACGTCCTGACTTTC.

In this sample, this clonotype turned up a few times. CDR3 residues: CSARRQGAYNEQFF. CDR3 in DNA: TGCAGTGCTAGACGCCAGGGGGCTTACAATGAGCAGTTCTTC. The chain links TRBV20-1 to TRBJ2-1, with 8 bases fitting TRBD1. The germline CDR1 and CDR2 sequences are DFQATT and SNEGSKA (reference sequence). V gave up 2 bases and J gave up 4 bases; unmatched junction bases: 4. CDR3 length: 14 residues.

This clonotype was counted ten times or more. The chain links TRBV12-3 or TRBV12-4 to TRBJ1-1; D call uncertain. The CDR3 has 12 residues. V lost 6 bases and J lost 8, with 13 bases in between. The CDR3 loop reads CASRRGIGEAFF. The CDR3 DNA sequence: TGTGCCAGCAGGCGAGGGATTGGCGAAGCTTTCTTT.

The chain uses TRBV7-6 and TRBJ2-7, with TRBD1 matching 8 bases. The germline V gene encodes CDR1 SGHVS and CDR2 FNYEAQ. This CDR3 contains 16 residues. The V and J ends lost 2 bases and 6 bases, in that order; junction bases with no gene match: 12. CDR3 sequence reads: CASSLRPTGATSEQYF. Here the CDR3 DNA reads TGTGCCAGCAGCTTAAGGCCGACAGGGGCTACGAGCGAGCAGTACTTC.

The genes are TRBV19 and TRBJ1-3, with D maybe TRBD1 (6 bases). Germline V gene sequence: CDR1 LNHDA, CDR2 SQIVND (reference sequence). Trimming left V 9 bases short and J 4 bases short, with 19 bases between. CDR3 length equals 15 residues. This CDR3 is CARRNRVECGNTIYF. In DNA, the CDR3 is TGTGCCAGAAGAAACAGGGTTGAATGCGGAAACACCATATATTTT.

Here the CDR3 reads CASSFGDRYSNQPQHF. In DNA, the CDR3 is TGTGCCAGCAGTTTCGGGGACAGATATAGCAATCAGCCCCAGCATTTT. The chain combines TRBV28 with TRBJ1-5, with 7 bases lining up with TRBD1. Germline V gives CDR1 MDHEN, CDR2 SYDVKM. The CDR3 is made up of 16 amino acids. The ends lost 3 bases at V and 0 bases at J; junction bases unmatched: 5.

Only a few counts were recorded for this clonotype. The rearrangement uses TRBV6-1 and TRBJ1-6, with TRBD1 matching 9 bases. This CDR3 contains 15 residues. Germline lookup yields CDR1 MNHNS and CDR2 SASEGT. V was pared by 2 bases and J by 10 bases, with 6 bases of the junction left unmatched. The CDR3 spells CASSEKDRGRSPLHF. DNA for the CDR3: TGTGCCAGCAGTGAAAAGGACAGGGGACGGTCACCCCTCCACTTT.

This clonotype came up many times. The gene calls are TRBV4-1 and TRBJ2-7; 11 positions agree with TRBD2. This CDR3 has 15 residues. Unmatched junction bases numbered 4, after V lost 2 bases and J lost 4 bases. CDR1 is MGHRA, CDR2 YSYEKL, per germline. CDR3 sequence: CASSQPTSGTYEQYF. The CDR3 nucleotides read TGCGCCAGCAGCCAACCGACTAGCGGGACTTACGAGCAGTACTTC.

This chain joins TRBV18 and TRBJ2-5, with D perhaps matching TRBD2 (5 bases). The germline V gene has CDR1 KGHSH and CDR2 LQKENI. V lost 2 bases and J 6 bases, leaving 16 bases between the germline ends. The CDR3 is 15 residues long. Here the CDR3 DNA reads TGTGCCAGCTCACCAGAGGCACCGGGAACCCAGACCCAGTACTTC. Its translation is CASSPEAPGTQTQYF.

Only a few counts were recorded for this clonotype. This chain's CDR3 is CASSLESWQYNEQFF. The CDR3 DNA is TGTGCCAGCAGCTTAGAATCGTGGCAGTACAATGAGCAGTTCTTC. The chain joins TRBV7-9 to TRBJ2-1; D gene uncertain. Germline assignment: CDR1 SEHNR and CDR2 FQNEAQ (reference sequence). The CDR3 is 15 residues long. Trimming took off 1 base at V and 4 bases at J, with 11 bases between the two ends.

This clonotype was found a few times. V and J are TRBV5-4 and TRBJ2-6; TRBD1 aligns across 7 bases. CDR1 is SGHNT and CDR2 is YYREEE in the germline V gene (reference sequence). The CDR3 totals 17 residues. Germline trimming cut 5 bases from V and 0 bases from J; bases unmatched to any gene: 8. CDR3 in amino acids: CASSLTGWPSGANVLTF. CDR3 nucleotides: TGTGCCAGCAGTTTGACAGGGTGGCCCTCTGGGGCCAACGTCCTGACTTTC.

This clonotype was counted a few times. V gene TRBV4-1 combines with J gene TRBJ2-3, with no clear D. CDR1 is MGHRA, CDR2 YSYEKL, per germline. Trimming removed 4 bases at V and 3 bases at J, with 17 bases between. This CDR3 spans 16 amino acids. CDR3 in DNA: TGCGCCAGCAGCCTAACGATAACCATCCAGACAGATACGCAGTATTTT. Its translation is CASSLTITIQTDTQYF.

The rearrangement joins TRBV20-1 to TRBJ2-1, with D possibly TRBD2 on 5 matching bases. Germline CDR1 and CDR2: DFQATT and SNEGSKA (reference sequence). The CDR3 has 14 residues. Trimming left V 2 bases short and J 7 bases short, with 15 bases between. CDR3 DNA sequence: TGCAGTGCTAGAAGGCTAGCCCCCGGGAATGAGCAGTTCTTC. It is translated as CSARRLAPGNEQFF.

The chain employs TRBV13 and TRBJ2-7; D is unclear. The CDR3 is 14 residues long. The V gene lost 3 bases and the J gene lost 7 bases, with 16 bases spanning the gap. Germline CDR1 and CDR2: PRHDT and FYEKMQ (reference sequence). CDR3 region: CASSFFSSLREQYF. As DNA, the CDR3 is TGTGCCAGCAGCTTCTTTTCCTCCCTTCGAGAGCAGTACTTC.

This clonotype was recorded a few times. The chain couples TRBV3-1 to TRBJ1-2; D is unclear. This CDR3 region has 15 residues. The germline V gene has CDR1 LGHDT and CDR2 YNNKEL (reference sequence). Trimming shortened V by 2 bases and J by 5 bases, and 15 bases separated the two germline ends. The CDR3 here is CASSQWSSSEYGYTF. In DNA form, the CDR3 reads TGTGCCAGCAGCCAATGGTCATCAAGTGAGTATGGCTACACCTTC.

The table lists this clonotype with a few counts. This rearrangement joins TRBV6-1 to TRBJ2-5, with TRBD2 identical over 13 bases. This CDR3 region has 17 residues. Germline V lookup: CDR1 MNHNS, CDR2 SASEGT. Germline trimming cut 5 bases from V and 1 base from J; bases unmatched to any gene: 7. The CDR3 reads CASSQLAGGTLQETQYF. The CDR3 DNA follows: TGTGCCAGCAGTCAACTAGCGGGAGGGACGCTCCAAGAGACCCAGTACTTC.

V gene TRBV7-9 combines with J gene TRBJ2-7, with D possibly TRBD2 on 6 matching bases. Germline V CDR1 and CDR2: SEHNR, FQNEAQ (reference sequence). Trimming pared 3 bases from V and 3 bases from J, leaving 21 bases between. The CDR3 spans 17 residues. Here the CDR3 reads CASSLSQTRDLDYEQYF. The DNA of the CDR3 is TGTGCCAGCAGCTTGTCCCAGACTAGGGACCTTGACTACGAGCAGTACTTC.